Given below is one TCR beta chain in context. Antigen: not known. This entry is derived from a study of T cells in localized non-small cell lung cancer. From germline, CDR1 is LNHDA and CDR2 SQIVND (reference sequence). The V and J ends lost 4 bases and 5 bases respectively, with 9 bases between them. This CDR3 spans 13 amino acids. Study results and caveats: Higher T cell density in the blood was associated with longer overall survival, whereas higher adjacent-lung clonality associated with shorter survival.

Sequencing was performed with immunoSEQ multiplex PCR; in TCRdb, only in-frame clones are kept and a portion is missing. The data hold 60,000 to 75,000 clones, with almost 85% observed a single time. The receptor comes from a female donor older than 55 with stage I lung adenocarcinoma. Specimen: peripheral blood, collected before any cancer treatment. The chain employs TRBV19 and TRBJ1-3, with D unresolved. This CDR3 is CASSRGPRNTIYF. CDR3 sequence (DNA): TGTGCCAGTAGTAGAGGACCACGAAACACCATATATTTT.